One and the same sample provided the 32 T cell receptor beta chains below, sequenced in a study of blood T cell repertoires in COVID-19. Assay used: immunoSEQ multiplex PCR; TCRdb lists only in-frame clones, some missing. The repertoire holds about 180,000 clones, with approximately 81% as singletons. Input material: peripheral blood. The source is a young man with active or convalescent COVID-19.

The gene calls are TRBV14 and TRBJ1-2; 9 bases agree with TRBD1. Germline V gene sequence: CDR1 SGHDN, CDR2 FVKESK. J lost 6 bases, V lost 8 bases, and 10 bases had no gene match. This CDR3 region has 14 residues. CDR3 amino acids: CASGLGQGLDGYTF. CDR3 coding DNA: TGTGCCAGCGGCCTGGGACAGGGACTGGATGGCTACACCTTC.

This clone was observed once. The CDR3 protein is CASSELGASSYNEQFF. The CDR3 nucleotides are TGCGCCAGCAGTGAGTTGGGGGCAAGCTCCTACAATGAGCAGTTCTTC. The chain joins TRBV10-1 to TRBJ2-1; a possible D gene is TRBD1 (6 bases). CDR1 is WNHNN and CDR2 is SYGVQD in the germline V gene (reference sequence). The length of the CDR3 is 16 residues. Trimming removed 1 base at V and 0 bases at J, with 10 bases between.

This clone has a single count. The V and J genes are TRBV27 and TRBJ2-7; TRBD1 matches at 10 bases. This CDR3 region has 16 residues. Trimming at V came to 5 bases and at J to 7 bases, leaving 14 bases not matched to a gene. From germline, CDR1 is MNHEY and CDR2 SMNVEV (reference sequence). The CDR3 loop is CASSEEPRTGGEEQYF. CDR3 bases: TGTGCCAGCAGTGAGGAACCCCGGACAGGGGGTGAGGAGCAGTACTTC.

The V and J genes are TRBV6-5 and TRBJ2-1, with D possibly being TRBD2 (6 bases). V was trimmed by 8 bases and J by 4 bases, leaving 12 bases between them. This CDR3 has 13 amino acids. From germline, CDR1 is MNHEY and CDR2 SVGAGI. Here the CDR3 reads CASVLDYYNEQFF. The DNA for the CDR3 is TGTGCCAGCGTCCTGGACTATTACAATGAGCAGTTCTTC.

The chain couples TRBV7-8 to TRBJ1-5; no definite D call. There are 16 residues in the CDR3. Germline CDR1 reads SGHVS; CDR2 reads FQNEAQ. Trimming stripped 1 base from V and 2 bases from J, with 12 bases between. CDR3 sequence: CASSLEGGIGNQPQHF. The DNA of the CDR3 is TGTGCCAGCAGCTTAGAGGGAGGCATCGGCAATCAGCCCCAGCATTTT.

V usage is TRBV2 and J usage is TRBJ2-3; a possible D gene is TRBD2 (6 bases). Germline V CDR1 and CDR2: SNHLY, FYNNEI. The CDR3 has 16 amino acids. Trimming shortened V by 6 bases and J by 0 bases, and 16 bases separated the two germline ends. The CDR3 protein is CASRPFVAGSTDTQYF. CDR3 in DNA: TGTGCCAGCAGACCTTTTGTGGCGGGGAGCACAGATACGCAGTATTTT.

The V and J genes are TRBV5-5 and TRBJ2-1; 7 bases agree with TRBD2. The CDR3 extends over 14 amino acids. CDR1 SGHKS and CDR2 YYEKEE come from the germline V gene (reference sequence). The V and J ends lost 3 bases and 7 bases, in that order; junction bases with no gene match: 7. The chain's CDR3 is CASSWGLWQNEQFF. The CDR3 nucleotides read TGTGCCAGCAGCTGGGGACTATGGCAAAATGAGCAGTTCTTC.

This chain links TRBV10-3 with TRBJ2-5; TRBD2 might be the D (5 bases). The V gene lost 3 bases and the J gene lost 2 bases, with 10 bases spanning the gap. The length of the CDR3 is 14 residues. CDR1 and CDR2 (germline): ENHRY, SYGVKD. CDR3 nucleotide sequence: TGTGCCATCAGTGAAGGTAGCGCACAAGAGACCCAGTACTTC. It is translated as CAISEGSAQETQYF.

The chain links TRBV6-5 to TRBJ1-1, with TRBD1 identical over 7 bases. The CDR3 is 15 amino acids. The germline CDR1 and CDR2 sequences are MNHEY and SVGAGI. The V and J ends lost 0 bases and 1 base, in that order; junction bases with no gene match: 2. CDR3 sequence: CASSYSRTGNTEAFF. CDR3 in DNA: TGTGCCAGCAGTTACTCGAGGACAGGGAACACTGAAGCTTTCTTT.

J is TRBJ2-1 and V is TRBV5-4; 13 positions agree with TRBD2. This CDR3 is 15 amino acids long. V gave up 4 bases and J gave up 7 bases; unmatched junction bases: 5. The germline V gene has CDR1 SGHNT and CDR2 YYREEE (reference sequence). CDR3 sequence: CASSPGLAGMNEQFF. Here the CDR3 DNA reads TGTGCCAGCAGCCCGGGACTAGCGGGAATGAATGAGCAGTTCTTC.

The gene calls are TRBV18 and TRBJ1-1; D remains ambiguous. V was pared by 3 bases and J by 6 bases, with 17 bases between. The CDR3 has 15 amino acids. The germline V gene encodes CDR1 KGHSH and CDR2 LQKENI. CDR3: CASSPGWAASPEAFF. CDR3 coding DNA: TGTGCCAGCTCACCTGGCTGGGCAGCTTCCCCTGAAGCTTTCTTT.

CDR3 nucleotide sequence: TGTGCCAGCAGCAAAGTGGAAGGTTTCCGGGAACCCACTAAACATAACTATGGCTACACCTTC. Translation gives CASSKVEGFREPTKHNYGYTF. The chain employs TRBV21-1 and TRBJ1-2. TRBV21-1 counts as a pseudogene. The CDR3 extends over 21 amino acids.

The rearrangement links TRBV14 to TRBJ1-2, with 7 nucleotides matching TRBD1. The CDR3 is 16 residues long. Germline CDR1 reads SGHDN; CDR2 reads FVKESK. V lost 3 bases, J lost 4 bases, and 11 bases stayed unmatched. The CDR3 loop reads CASSHFKRDSSYGYTF. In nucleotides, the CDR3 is TGTGCCAGCAGCCACTTTAAACGGGACAGCTCCTATGGCTACACCTTC.

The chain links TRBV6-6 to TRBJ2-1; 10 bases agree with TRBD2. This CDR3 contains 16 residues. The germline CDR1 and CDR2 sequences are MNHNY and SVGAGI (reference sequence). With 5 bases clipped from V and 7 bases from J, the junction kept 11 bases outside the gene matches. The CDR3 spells CASSPLGAGGSNEQFF. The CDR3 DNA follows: TGTGCCAGCAGTCCTCTCGGAGCGGGGGGGTCAAATGAGCAGTTCTTC.

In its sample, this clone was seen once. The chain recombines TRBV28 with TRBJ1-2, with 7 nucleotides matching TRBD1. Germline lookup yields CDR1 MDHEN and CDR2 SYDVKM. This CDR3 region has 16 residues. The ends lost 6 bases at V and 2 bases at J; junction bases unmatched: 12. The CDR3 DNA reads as TGTGCCAGCAGCTTACCGGGACAGCACGTAAACTATGGCTACACCTTC. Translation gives CASSLPGQHVNYGYTF.

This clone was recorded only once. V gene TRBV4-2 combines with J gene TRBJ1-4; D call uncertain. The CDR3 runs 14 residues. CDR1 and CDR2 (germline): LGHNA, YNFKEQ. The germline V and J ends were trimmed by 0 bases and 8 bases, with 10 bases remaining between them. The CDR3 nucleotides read TGTGCCAGCAGCCAAGATCTGGGAGGGGAAAAACTGTTTTTT. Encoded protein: CASSQDLGGEKLFF.

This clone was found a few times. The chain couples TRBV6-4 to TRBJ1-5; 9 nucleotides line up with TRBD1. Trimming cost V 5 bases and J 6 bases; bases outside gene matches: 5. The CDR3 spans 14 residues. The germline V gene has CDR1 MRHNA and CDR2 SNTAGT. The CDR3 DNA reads TGTGCCAGCAGTCGGACAGGGGTCGGTCAGCCCCAGCATTTT. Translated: CASSRTGVGQPQHF.

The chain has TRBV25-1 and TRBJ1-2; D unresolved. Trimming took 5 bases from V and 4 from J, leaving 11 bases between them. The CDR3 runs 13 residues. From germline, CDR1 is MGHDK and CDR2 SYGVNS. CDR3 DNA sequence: TGTGCCAGCAGTTCGGGGAGTGTCTATGGCTACACCTTC. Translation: CASSSGSVYGYTF.

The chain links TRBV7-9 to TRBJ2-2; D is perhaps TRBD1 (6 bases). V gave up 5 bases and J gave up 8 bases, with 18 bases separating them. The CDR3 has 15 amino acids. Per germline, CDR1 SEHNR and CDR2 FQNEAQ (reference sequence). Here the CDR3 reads CASSPTGNPWGELFF. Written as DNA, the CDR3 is TGTGCCAGCAGCCCAACAGGGAACCCGTGGGGGGAGCTGTTTTTT.

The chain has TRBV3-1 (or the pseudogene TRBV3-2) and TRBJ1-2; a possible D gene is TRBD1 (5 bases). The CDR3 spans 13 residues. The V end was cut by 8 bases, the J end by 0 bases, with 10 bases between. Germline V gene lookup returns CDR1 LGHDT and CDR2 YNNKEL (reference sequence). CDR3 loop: CASGQGTNYGYTF. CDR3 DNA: TGTGCCAGCGGGCAGGGAACTAACTATGGCTACACCTTC.

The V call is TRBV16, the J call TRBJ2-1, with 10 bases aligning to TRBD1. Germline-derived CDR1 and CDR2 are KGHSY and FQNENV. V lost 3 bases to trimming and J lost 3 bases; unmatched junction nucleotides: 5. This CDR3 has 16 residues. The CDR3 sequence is CASSQGTGALYNEQFF. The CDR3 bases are TGTGCCAGCAGCCAGGGGACAGGGGCCCTCTACAATGAGCAGTTCTTC. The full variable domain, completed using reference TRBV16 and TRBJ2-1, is GEEVAQTPKHLVRGEGQKAKLYCAPIKGHSYVFWYQQVLKNEFKFLISFQNENVFDETGMPKERFSAKCLPNSPCSLEIQATKLEDSAVYFCASSQGTGALYNEQFFGPGTRLTVL.

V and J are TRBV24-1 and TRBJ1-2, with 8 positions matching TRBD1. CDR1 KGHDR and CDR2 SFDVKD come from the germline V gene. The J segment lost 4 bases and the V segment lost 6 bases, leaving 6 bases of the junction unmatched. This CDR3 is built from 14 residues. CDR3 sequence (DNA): TGTGCCACCAGTCCAGGGGGCGCGATCTATGGCTACACCTTC. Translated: CATSPGGAIYGYTF.

CDR3 sequence (DNA): TGTGCCAGCGCGTGGAGGGGTTCCTACGAGCAGTACTTC. Translated: CASAWRGSYEQYF. The chain combines TRBV28 with TRBJ2-7, with a weak D call TRBD2 (6 bases). The V and J ends lost 8 bases and 1 base respectively, with 12 bases between them. The CDR3 contains 13 residues. CDR1 and CDR2 from the germline V gene are MDHEN and SYDVKM. Combining the CDR3 with reference TRBV28 and TRBJ2-7 gives the whole variable domain DVKVTQSSRYLVKRTGEKVFLECVQDMDHENMFWYRQDPGLGLRLIYFSYDVKMKEKGDIPEGYSVSREKKERFSLILESASTNQTSMYLCASAWRGSYEQYFGPGTRLTVT.

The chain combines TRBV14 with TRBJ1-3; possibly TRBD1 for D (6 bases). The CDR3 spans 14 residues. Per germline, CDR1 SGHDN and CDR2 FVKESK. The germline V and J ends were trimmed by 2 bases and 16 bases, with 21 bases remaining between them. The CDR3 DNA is TGTGCCAGCAGCCAACAGGGGCGCGTTATGGGGCTCTATTTT. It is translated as CASSQQGRVMGLYF.

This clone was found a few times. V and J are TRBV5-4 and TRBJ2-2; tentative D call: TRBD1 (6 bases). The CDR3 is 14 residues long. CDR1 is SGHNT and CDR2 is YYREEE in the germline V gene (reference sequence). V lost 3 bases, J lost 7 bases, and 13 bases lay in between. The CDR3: CASSYDRMNGELFF. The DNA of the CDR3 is TGTGCCAGCAGCTACGACAGGATGAACGGGGAGCTGTTTTTT.

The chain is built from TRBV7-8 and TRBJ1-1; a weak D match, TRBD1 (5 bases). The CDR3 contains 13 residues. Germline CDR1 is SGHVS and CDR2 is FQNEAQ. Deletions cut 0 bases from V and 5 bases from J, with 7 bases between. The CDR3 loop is CASSLARQTEAFF. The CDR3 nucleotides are TGTGCCAGCAGCTTAGCGAGACAGACTGAAGCTTTCTTT.

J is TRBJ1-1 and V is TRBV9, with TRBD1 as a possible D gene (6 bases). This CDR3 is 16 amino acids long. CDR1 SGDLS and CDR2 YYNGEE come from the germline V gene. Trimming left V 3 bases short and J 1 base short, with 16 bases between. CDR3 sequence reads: CASSAVGHLSNTEAFF. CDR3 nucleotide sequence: TGTGCCAGCAGCGCCGTGGGACACCTCTCGAACACTGAAGCTTTCTTT.

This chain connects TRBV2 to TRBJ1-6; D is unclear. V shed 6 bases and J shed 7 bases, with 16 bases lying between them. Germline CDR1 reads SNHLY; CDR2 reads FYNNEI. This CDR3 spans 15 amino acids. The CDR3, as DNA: TGTGCCAGCAGAATTCTCCAGGCTAAAAATTCACCCCTCCACTTT. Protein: CASRILQAKNSPLHF.

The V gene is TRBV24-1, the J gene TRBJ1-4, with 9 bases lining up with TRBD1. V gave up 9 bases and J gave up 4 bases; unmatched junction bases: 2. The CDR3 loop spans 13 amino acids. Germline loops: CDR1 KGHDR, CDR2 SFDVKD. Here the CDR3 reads CATRDRVNEKLFF. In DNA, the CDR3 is TGTGCCACCCGGGACAGGGTTAATGAAAAACTGTTTTTT.

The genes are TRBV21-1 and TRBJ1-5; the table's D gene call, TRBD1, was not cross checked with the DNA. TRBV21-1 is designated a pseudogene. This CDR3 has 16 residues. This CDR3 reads CASSSGTSYSNQPQHF. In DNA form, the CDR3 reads TGTGCCAGCAGCTCCGGGACATCCTATAGCAATCAGCCCCAGCATTTT.

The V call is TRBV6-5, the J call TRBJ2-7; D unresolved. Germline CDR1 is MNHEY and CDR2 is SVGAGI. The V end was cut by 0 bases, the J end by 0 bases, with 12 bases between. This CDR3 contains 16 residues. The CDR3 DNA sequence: TGTGCCAGCAGTTACTCGCTAGGATCCGTCTCCTACGAGCAGTACTTC. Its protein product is CASSYSLGSVSYEQYF.

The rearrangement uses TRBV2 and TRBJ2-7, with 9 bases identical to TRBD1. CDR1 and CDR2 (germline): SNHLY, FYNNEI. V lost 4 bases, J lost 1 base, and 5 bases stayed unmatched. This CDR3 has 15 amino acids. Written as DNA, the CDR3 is TGTGCCAGCAGTGGCACAGGGGGCCCTTCCTACGAGCAGTACTTC. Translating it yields CASSGTGGPSYEQYF.